This T cell receptor beta chain was sequenced for a study of cytomegalovirus exposure and HLA in healthy donors. Primers for the PCR totalled 60 Vbeta and 13 Jbeta. TCRdb's table, derived via immunoSEQ multiplex PCR, lists solely in-frame clones and lacks some. The sample lists about 140,000 clones; 60% to 80% were seen once. V shed 3 bases and J 9 bases; nucleotides not matched to a gene: 5. The CDR3 totals 13 residues. Germline CDR1 reads SGHRS; CDR2 reads YFSETQ. Study findings and constraints: High specificity and sensitivity for cytomegalovirus status were reported for the classifier. Several of the most significant clusters appeared linked to common viral pathogens, based on a later analysis. Through in vitro validation, a few CMV-associated chains were shown to be specific for CMV antigens. A prior analysis recorded that most TCR beta V segments were productive about 87% or about 30% of the time.

A single count supports this clone. As yet, its antigen is unknown. The sequenced sample was PBMCs. The V call is TRBV5-1, the J call TRBJ2-4; TRBD1 aligns across 8 bases. The TCR was taken from a man younger than 45 in good health and CMV-seronegative. This CDR3 is CASSSGQGGIQYF. The CDR3, as DNA: TGCGCCAGCAGCTCCGGACAGGGCGGCATTCAGTACTTC.